This T cell receptor (beta chain) is from a study of cytomegalovirus exposure and HLA in healthy donors (dated by TCRdb to about 2017). Broadly, across the study: According to an earlier analysis of a few hundred of the donors, 150 million to 200 million T cells yielded some 120 million unique TCR beta sequences and approximately 280 Gb of sequence data. An early release that covered approximately 600 HLA-typed donors contained around 300 gigabases of sequencing data and roughly 84 million unique TCR sequences. Of the approximately 400 genotyped donors, around 81% fell in the genetic ancestry cluster associated with self-reported Caucasian donors. The study was designed to test whether signatures of past pathogen exposure could be identified by cataloging public T cell receptors. The study used immunosequencing to profile the T cell repertoires of 670 or so subjects and linked those repertoires to cytomegalovirus serostatus. A separate validation cohort of about 110 different subjects was used in addition to the approximately 700-subject first cohort. To predict cytomegalovirus infection status, the study brought together high-throughput TCR immunosequencing, statistical association of individual TCRs with disease status, and machine learning. A later analysis re-analyzed previously published TCR beta repertoires from roughly 600 donors and added high-resolution HLA genotyping to study TCR occurrence patterns. The later analysis used no new phenotypic data to find candidate immune exposures, relying instead on TCR beta sequences and their occurrence across donors. In an earlier analysis of 587 of the donors, high-throughput TCR beta sequencing was used to judge whether each TCR beta V gene segment behaved as functional or pseudogenic. Alongside the repertoire data, information on donor age, sex, ethnicity and CMV serostatus was compiled. A later genetic analysis took genome-wide SNP genotypes for about 65% of the 666 donors and used that subset as a discovery cohort. All discovery cohort repertoires had been generated on a single sequencing platform. Class I and class II HLA loci were covered by the typing at four-digit resolution. The number of typed donors differed by locus: roughly 620-630 for A, B, C, DRB1 and DQB1; 522 for DQA1; around 610 for DPA1; and roughly 470 for DPB1. A handful of DR-DQ haplotypes were handled as single units for association and clustering because linkage in the cohort was strong. Among about 370 genotyped donors of the cohort, an average of approximately 240,000 unique TCR beta nucleotide sequences was sequenced per donor, of which 15% to 20% were non-productive. Beyond this particular receptor, the publication reports: The classifier was reported to diagnose cytomegalovirus status with high specificity and sensitivity in both the original and validation cohorts. The only immune exposure information available for the cohort was CMV serostatus. The study gave a list of about 160 TCR beta chains associated with cytomegalovirus. In an earlier analysis of some 500 of the donors, most TCR beta V segments were observed in productive rearrangements about 87% or about 30% of the time, broadly matching IMGT annotations. While some public TCRs were present in many individuals, most TCR sequences turned up only very rarely across donors. It was suggested by the authors that the approach could potentially be generalized to other disease states and immunological phenotypes. Because HLA typing was unavailable for some donors at each locus, only the typed subset was used in association tests. A further reported finding was that TCR beta sequences accurately predicted the HLA-A and HLA-B alleles for most subjects in the first cohort. An association between a missense DCLRE1C variant and V-gene and J-gene trimming of TCR beta chains was found in a later genetic analysis and replicated in an independent cohort. A later genetic analysis reported fewer N-insertions in productive TCRs among donors in an Asian-associated ancestry cluster than the roughly 690-donor mean. According to a later analysis, parvovirus B19, influenza, CMV and Epstein-Barr virus appeared linked to several top co-occurrence clusters. Presence/absence analyses assumed roughly uniform sequencing depth across donors, an assumption that may not hold. Most CMV-associated TCR beta chains appeared to be HLA-restricted in a later analysis, and the HLA associations seemed to be driven largely by CMV exposure. A cluster of highly shared sequence variants was judged likely to be a technical artifact of the sequencing pipeline. The 87-base-pair reads could not distinguish some IMGT-functional V segments, including TRBV6-2 and TRBV6-3, so those segments were excluded. Correlated functional status among segregating V segments might be attributable to linkage disequilibrium, but an unknown experimental factor could not be ruled out. A later analysis associated approximately 17,000 TCR beta sequences with specific HLA alleles at a false discovery rate of 0.05. A few of the identified cytomegalovirus-associated TCR beta chains were confirmed in vitro to be specific for cytomegalovirus antigens. Seventeen rarely observed V segments, including chromosome 9 orphons, were excluded from the earlier analysis of 550 to 700 of the donors because counts were too low. Assigning TCR associations to individual alleles was difficult when HLA alleles, especially DR and DQ, strongly co-occurred. In a later analysis, HLA-associated TCR beta chains showed more clonal expansion and lower generation probabilities than non-associated chains that were equally common. In a later analysis, the rate of TCR association differed among HLA loci, with DRB1 alleles having the most associated TCRs and HLA-C alleles having the fewest. This cohort had only TCR beta chains sequenced, and the lack of alpha or paired-chain data limited which features could be detected.

In total, 500 to 700 healthy bone marrow donors made up the cohort. At the time of sampling, every cohort member was nominally healthy, though immune exposures that went unrecorded were likely present. The donor tested CMV seropositive and was one of the 289 seropositive cohort members. A peripheral blood sample was provided by each donor, and peripheral blood mononuclear cells were used for TCR beta sequencing. Genomic DNA extraction from the blood cell samples was performed with the Qiagen DNeasy Blood Extraction Kit. The V and J ends are trimmed by 3 bases and 3 bases, leaving 12 bases between them. CDR1 and CDR2 (SGDLS, YYNGEE) derive from the germline V gene. The CDR3 measures 15 amino acids from cysteine to phenylalanine. Kept here is only the CDR3 DNA, which spans 45 bases and is read in frame from base 1. A note on this clone: Its cognate antigen has yet to be identified. No qualities accompany the bases; no much larger clone lies one base away.

The library was generated by the immunoSEQ multiplex PCR assay. For the multiplex PCR, a mixture combining 60 forward primers for TCR Vbeta segments and 13 reverse primers for TCR Jbeta segments was used. The CDR3 region of rearranged TCR beta genes was amplified from genomic DNA by a multiplex PCR assay. The Illumina HiSeq System was used to sequence the amplified TCR beta libraries as 87-base-pair reads. In the original analysis: Across the 600 to 700 repertoires, a later analysis counted roughly 77 million unique TCR beta chains, approximately 10 million of which were shared by at least two donors. To remove PCR and sequencing errors, raw reads were error-corrected and collapsed into unique sequences using a nearest-neighbor algorithm that merged closely related sequences. Alignment of CDR3 sequences to IMGT reference sequences was used to assign V, D and J gene segments. For a sequence to be retained, at least a six-nucleotide match to both a V gene segment and a J gene segment was required. Rearrangements were classified as productive when the CDR3 lacked stop codons and remained in frame with V and J, and all other rearrangements were classified as non-productive. Following IMGT convention, CDR3 was defined as the stretch from the second conserved V-encoded cysteine up to the conserved J-encoded phenylalanine. Sequences without an unambiguous match to a single V gene segment were excluded from the earlier analysis of about 630 of the donors. An earlier analysis of a few hundred of the donors called V segments functional above 56.7% productive rearrangements and segregating when the between-donor standard deviation exceeded 5%. A statistical classification framework was developed to diagnose cytomegalovirus status using the catalog of TCR beta chain sequences. V and J gene assignment, in a later analysis, came from comparing TCR nucleotide sequences with IMGT/GENE-DB human TR gene sequences. The TCRdist pipeline was used in a later analysis to assign CDR3 sequences and most-parsimonious VDJ recombination scenarios. In a later analysis, each TCR beta chain was defined by its CDR3 amino acid sequence together with its V-gene family, and reads without a unique V-gene family were excluded. As a way to deal with suspected cross-contamination and a sequencing artifact, a later analysis dropped roughly 600 nucleotide sequences that were highly shared and had low generation probability. A later analysis calculated a clonal expansion index for each public chain from normalized within-repertoire ranks of inferred template counts. In a later analysis, generation probabilities were computed using a VDJ recombination model fitted to out-of-frame rearrangements, and the results were checked against IGoR. A later analysis scored TCR-TCR, TCR-HLA and TCR-CMV co-occurrence with hypergeometric tests, applying a repertoire-size bias correction to TCR pairs. To estimate false discovery rates, a later analysis permuted the HLA or CMV assignments 20 times. In a later analysis, co-occurring TCRs were grouped using DBSCAN, and TCRdist sequence similarity was added for clustering within HLA-allele-positive subsets. Repertoires with fewer than 30,000 or more than 120,000 public chains, plus five repertoires with anomalous nucleotide sharing, were excluded from co-occurrence clustering. The clones in this table, taken by TCRdb from immuneACCESS, are in-frame only. Not every clone is retained; where verified, under half of the shortfall comes from an unresolved V gene, and the cause of the rest is unknown. From that table come the V and J calls and clone size; the DNA was used to work out D and trimming. The sample data list fewer than 80,000 clones, and around 67% of these were observed just once. The ten largest clonotypes hold about 6.9% of the sample.

Recombination joined TRBV9 with TRBJ1-4; tentative D gene TRBD1, with 5 bases matching. The sample taken for sequencing was PBMCs. This sequence was found in a woman between 50 and 59 years old in good health and CMV-seropositive. The nucleotide sequence reads TGTGCCAGCAGCGAAACCGGGACTTCTAATGAAAAACTGTTTTTT. The translation is CASSETGTSNEKLFF.